This TCR beta chain stems from a study of blood T cell repertoires in COVID-19. Turning to the study itself: Sites in the United States, Italy and Spain provided acute and convalescent COVID-19 samples.

TCRdb's table, derived via immunoSEQ multiplex PCR, lists solely in-frame clones and lacks some. The sample holds some 96,000 clones, roughly 90% seen once. This TCR was sampled from a man younger than 45 in a cohort sampled during active COVID-19. Sample: peripheral blood.

This CDR3 reads CAISGNLVGQGNSPLHF. In DNA, the CDR3 is TGTGCCATCAGTGGAAATTTGGTGGGACAGGGGAATTCACCCCTCCACTTT. The chain employs TRBV10-3 and TRBJ1-6; TRBD1 matches at 10 bases. The CDR3 is 17 amino acids. CDR1 and CDR2 from the germline V gene are ENHRY and SYGVKD. V lost 4 bases, J lost 7 bases, and 10 bases stayed unmatched.